Following are 14 T cell receptor beta chains from one sample sequenced in a study of blood T cell repertoires in COVID-19. The method was immunoSEQ multiplex PCR; TCRdb's version includes in-frame clones alone and lacks a portion of them. The table lists about 260,000 clones, over 80% of them singletons. Sequencing was carried out using peripheral blood. The receptors come from a woman in her sixties or seventies with COVID-19, enrolled during active disease.

This clone showed up many times. The chain recombines TRBV27 with TRBJ1-4; TRBD1 matches at 9 bases. The CDR3 sequence is 14 residues long. Germline CDR1 MNHEY, CDR2 SMNVEV (reference sequence). V lost 3 bases and J lost 10; bases outside the gene matches: 6. The CDR3 DNA sequence: TGTGCCAGCAGTTTTTTGGACAGGGGTGGAAAACTGTTTTTT. Protein product: CASSFLDRGGKLFF.

V is TRBV30 and J is TRBJ1-1, with 9 bases identical to TRBD1. Germline V gene data show CDR1 as GTSNPN and CDR2 as SVGIG (reference sequence). Germline trimming cut 5 bases from V and 3 bases from J; bases unmatched to any gene: 4. The CDR3 length is 13 residues. The CDR3 loop is CAWYRDRDTEAFF. Written as DNA, the CDR3 is TGTGCCTGGTACCGGGACAGGGACACTGAAGCTTTCTTT.

The rearrangement joins TRBV10-3 to TRBJ2-2; D may be TRBD1 (6 bases). The germline gives CDR1 ENHRY, CDR2 SYGVKD. Trimming took off 6 bases at V and 5 bases at J, with 13 bases between the two ends. CDR3 length: 14 residues. DNA of the CDR3: TGTGCCATCAGGTACAGGGTCGAGACCGGGGAGCTGTTTTTT. This translates into CAIRYRVETGELFF.

This chain joins TRBV27 and TRBJ1-1, with TRBD1 matching 11 bases. This CDR3 contains 17 residues. V was clipped by 6 bases and J by 6 bases; unmatched bases: 15. The V gene's germline CDR1 is MNHEY and CDR2 SMNVEV (reference sequence). CDR3 loop: CASRTLGTGGMMAEAFF. DNA for the CDR3: TGTGCCAGCAGGACGCTCGGGACAGGGGGAATGATGGCTGAAGCTTTCTTT.

This chain uses TRBV15 with TRBJ2-3; D unclear. V gave up 9 bases and J gave up 0 bases, with 13 bases separating them. The CDR3 has 14 amino acids. CDR1 and CDR2 (germline): LNHNV, YYDKDF (reference sequence). CDR3 in amino acids: CATRRETSTDTQYF. CDR3 DNA sequence: TGTGCCACTAGGAGAGAAACTAGCACAGATACGCAGTATTTT.

This chain joins TRBV18 and TRBJ2-2, with a possible D match to TRBD2 (6 bases). Trimming stripped 6 bases from V and 4 bases from J, with 15 bases between. The CDR3 is made up of 15 amino acids. The germline V gene encodes CDR1 KGHSH and CDR2 LQKENI. The CDR3 spells CASSERRAGTGELFF. Written as DNA, the CDR3 is TGTGCCAGCTCCGAGCGGAGGGCCGGCACCGGGGAGCTGTTTTTT.

The chain combines TRBV3-1 (or the pseudogene TRBV3-2) with TRBJ2-3; 12 positions match TRBD2. CDR1 is LGHDT and CDR2 is YNNKEL in the germline V gene (reference sequence). Losses at the gene ends were 6 bases for V and 7 bases for J; bases not matched to a gene: 5. This CDR3 spans 14 amino acids. The CDR3 DNA reads TGTGCCAGCAGGCAGACTAGCGGGAGATATACGCAGTATTTT. It codes for CASRQTSGRYTQYF.

This clone occurred a few times. The chain uses TRBV7-2 and TRBJ1-6; D ambiguous. Germline V gene lookup returns CDR1 SGHTA and CDR2 FQGNSA. The length of the CDR3 is 14 residues. V lost 2 bases and J 6 bases, leaving 8 bases between the germline ends. The CDR3 here is CASSLLQINSPLHF. In DNA form, the CDR3 reads TGTGCCAGCAGCTTATTACAGATTAATTCACCCCTCCACTTT.

This chain connects TRBV6-2 or TRBV6-3 to TRBJ2-1, with 10 bases aligning to TRBD2. V shed 5 bases, J shed 1 base, and the junction held 5 bases outside the gene matches. The CDR3 loop spans 16 amino acids. CDR1 MNHEY and CDR2 SVGEGT come from the germline V gene. The CDR3 DNA is TGTGCCAGCAGTGATATAGCGGGAGGATCCTACAATGAGCAGTTCTTC. Its translation is CASSDIAGGSYNEQFF.

V and J are TRBV28 and TRBJ1-5; TRBD1 is a possible D gene (5 bases). CDR1 is MDHEN, CDR2 SYDVKM, per germline. V was clipped by 3 bases and J by 0 bases, with 9 bases between them. The CDR3 runs 15 residues. CDR3 DNA: TGTGCCAGCAGTTTTCGCCAGGGTAGCAATCAGCCCCAGCATTTT. Residues: CASSFRQGSNQPQHF.

The chain carries TRBV6-6 and TRBJ2-2, with TRBD2 as a possible D gene (5 bases). V lost 5 bases and J 6 bases, leaving 16 bases between the germline ends. The V gene's germline CDR1 is MNHNY and CDR2 SVGAGI (reference sequence). The CDR3 contains 15 residues. This CDR3 is CASSISGGDPGELFF. The CDR3 region has the DNA TGTGCCAGCAGTATTTCAGGAGGCGATCCCGGGGAGCTGTTTTTT.

The V call is TRBV12-3 or TRBV12-4, the J call TRBJ2-2; D is perhaps TRBD2 (5 bases). Trimming pared 7 bases from V and 5 bases from J, leaving 8 bases between. The CDR3 contains 12 residues. The CDR3 nucleotides read TGTGCCAGCAAATCGGGGACCGGGGAGCTGTTTTTT. Translated, it gives CASKSGTGELFF.

The rearrangement links TRBV5-1 to TRBJ2-2; no clear D gene. CDR1 SGHRS and CDR2 YFSETQ come from the germline V gene. With 5 bases removed from V and 2 bases from J, the gap between germline ends came to 4 bases. The CDR3 contains 12 residues. The chain's CDR3 is CASRTNTGELFF. The CDR3 DNA sequence: TGCGCCAGCAGGACTAACACCGGGGAGCTGTTTTTT.

The V gene is TRBV6-5, the J gene TRBJ2-3, with 9 bases lining up with TRBD1. From germline, CDR1 is MNHEY and CDR2 SVGAGI. The V gene end was trimmed by 0 bases and the J gene end by 1 base; junction bases not matched to a gene: 2. This CDR3 comprises 16 residues. The CDR3 nucleotides read TGTGCCAGCAGTTACTCTAGGGACAGGGGCACAGATACGCAGTATTTT. Amino acid sequence: CASSYSRDRGTDTQYF.